This T cell receptor beta chain was recovered during a study of identical twins. Broader study findings: Alpha sequences that were out-of-frame and twin-shared showed an excess of low generation probability. The conclusions drew on cross-sectional statistical analysis instead of tracking the same donors.

Points on this clonotype: Its antigen is currently unknown.

This CDR3 is built from 14 residues. Germline CDR1 reads DFQATT; CDR2 reads SNEGSKA (reference sequence). V lost 6 bases to trimming and J lost 0 bases; unmatched junction nucleotides: 7. A universal primer site was added by template switching, and unique molecular identifiers were carried by the cDNA. MiXCR was run by TCRdb on the 5' RACE reads, yielding one entry per CDR3 protein. Of 1.5 million to 2 million distinct CDR3 sequences listed, about 32% are singletons. This TCR was sampled from a newborn girl in good health. V usage is TRBV20-1 and J usage is TRBJ2-7; the match to TRBD1 covers 8 bases. Material: cord blood. Here the CDR3 reads CSAPDRALSYEQYF. CDR3 bases: TGCAGTGCCCCGGACAGGGCCCTCTCCTACGAGCAGTACTTC.